This paragraph reports one T cell receptor (beta chain). This sample is part of a study of technical replicates of blood from a handful of donors. Losses at the gene ends were 7 bases for V and 7 bases for J; bases not matched to a gene: 5. The germline V gene encodes CDR1 SNHLY and CDR2 FYNNEI. The CDR3 covers 13 residues. The table came from immunoSEQ multiplex PCR; TCRdb's copy has only in-frame clones and leaves some out. The sample has under 95,000 clones; 98% are singletons. The chain uses TRBV2 and TRBJ1-5, with TRBD1 matching 9 bases. Sequencing was performed on T cells isolated from PBMCs. The clonotype comes from a human donor in good health. CDR3 protein: CASMDRGGQPQHF. For the CDR3, the DNA is TGTGCCAGCATGGACAGGGGAGGACAGCCCCAGCATTTT.